Listed here are 13 T cell receptor beta chains from one sample, sequenced in a study of shared clonotypes between healthy human individuals. Libraries were prepared by immunoSEQ multiplex PCR; TCRdb keeps only in-frame clonotypes and omits some of them. The sample consists of around 1.6 million clones, 98% of them appearing once. Sequenced material: naive CD4+ T cells sorted from blood. The subset: CD45RA+ positively selected. These receptor sequences come from a man aged 25 to 40 in good health.

Only one count was recorded for this clone. The chain recombines TRBV5-4 with TRBJ2-2, with TRBD1 matching over 8 bases. The CDR3 loop spans 16 amino acids. The trim removed 4 bases at V and 6 bases at J, leaving 11 bases unmatched. The germline gives CDR1 SGHNT, CDR2 YYREEE (reference sequence). This CDR3 is CASSPLGQGKAGELFF. Written as DNA, the CDR3 is TGTGCCAGCAGCCCCCTCGGACAGGGAAAGGCCGGGGAGCTGTTTTTT.

This chain uses TRBV7-9 with TRBJ2-7, with D unclear. The germline V gene has CDR1 SEHNR and CDR2 FQNEAQ (reference sequence). The CDR3 spans 12 residues. V lost 3 bases to trimming and J lost 0 bases, with 3 bases between them. The CDR3 is CASSFNSYEQYF. Written as DNA, the CDR3 is TGTGCCAGCAGCTTTAACTCCTACGAGCAGTACTTC.

The gene calls are TRBV9 and TRBJ2-5; 7 bases are a match to TRBD1. CDR1 and CDR2 (germline): SGDLS, YYNGEE. The CDR3 spans 14 residues. The ends lost 0 bases at V and 13 bases at J; junction bases unmatched: 12. This CDR3 reads CASSVGGTEGALYF. CDR3 DNA sequence: TGTGCCAGCAGCGTAGGAGGGACCGAGGGGGCCCTGTACTTC.

The chain employs TRBV11-2 and TRBJ2-7; TRBD2 aligns across 8 bases. Germline V CDR1 and CDR2: SGHAT, FQNNGV. The CDR3 has 15 residues. Trimming removed 3 bases from V and 3 bases from J; junction bases left unmatched: 7. CDR3: CASSLGLAGLYEQYF. Written as DNA, the CDR3 is TGTGCCAGCAGCTTGGGGCTAGCGGGTCTCTACGAGCAGTACTTC.

A single count supports this clone. Written as DNA, the CDR3 is TGTGCCAGCAACCTTTCCCCCTCTGGGGCCAACGTCCTGACTTTC. It is translated as CASNLSPSGANVLTF. The V call is TRBV9, the J call TRBJ2-6; D unclear. The CDR3 has 15 amino acids. Germline CDR1 and CDR2: SGDLS and YYNGEE. With 6 bases removed from V and 0 bases from J, the gap between germline ends came to 10 bases.

The J gene is TRBJ1-2, the V gene TRBV5-5; no reliable D call. CDR1 is SGHKS and CDR2 is YYEKEE in the germline V gene (reference sequence). CDR3 length: 15 residues. V shed 0 bases and J shed 7 bases, with 16 bases lying between them. The CDR3 DNA is TGTGCCAGCAGCTTGGTGGGAGGGAGGAACGGTGGCTACACCTTC. It yields the protein CASSLVGGRNGGYTF. Variable domain in full (rest from reference TRBV5-5 and TRBJ1-2): DAGVTQSPTHLIKTRGQQVTLRCSPISGHKSVSWYQQVLGQGPQFIFQYYEKEERGRGNFPDRFSARQFPNYSSELNVNALLLGDSALYLCASSLVGGRNGGYTFGSGTRLTVV.

This clone was observed once. The V gene is TRBV28, the J gene TRBJ2-1; D remains ambiguous. Germline lookup yields CDR1 MDHEN and CDR2 SYDVKM. The CDR3 totals 12 residues. V lost 7 bases to trimming and J lost 3 bases, with 7 bases between them. The CDR3 spells CASTVGYNEQFF. The CDR3 DNA is TGTGCCAGCACCGTGGGCTACAATGAGCAGTTCTTC.

The J gene is TRBJ2-7, the V gene TRBV6-5; D is unresolved. Germline CDR1 is MNHEY and CDR2 is SVGAGI. The CDR3 loop spans 13 amino acids. The V gene lost 6 bases and the J gene lost 6 bases, with 15 bases spanning the gap. The CDR3 nucleotides are TGTGCCAGCAGGGACCCAACCCTCCCCGAGCAGTACTTC. Translation gives CASRDPTLPEQYF.

The chain's CDR3 is CASSLLGPDVAGEAGELFF. The CDR3 DNA sequence: TGTGCCAGCAGCTTATTGGGGCCGGACGTAGCGGGAGAGGCCGGGGAGCTGTTTTTT. The rearrangement links TRBV7-2 to TRBJ2-2; TRBD2 aligns across 9 bases. The CDR3 contains 19 residues. Losses at the gene ends were 2 bases for V and 6 bases for J; bases not matched to a gene: 16. Germline CDR1 is SGHTA and CDR2 is FQGNSA.

This rearrangement joins TRBV5-4 to TRBJ2-1; 9 bases map to TRBD2. CDR3 length: 13 residues. CDR1 and CDR2 (germline): SGHNT, YYREEE (reference sequence). V shed 2 bases, J shed 13 bases, and the junction held 7 bases outside the gene matches. The CDR3 is CASSLALAGIQFF. CDR3 nucleotide sequence: TGTGCCAGCAGCTTAGCGCTAGCGGGAATTCAGTTCTTC.

The rearrangement links TRBV7-7 to TRBJ2-5; D not resolved. The CDR3 is made up of 15 amino acids. V lost 1 base to trimming and J lost 5 bases, with 14 bases between them. CDR1 and CDR2 from the germline V gene are SSHAT and FNYEAQ (reference sequence). The DNA of the CDR3 is TGTGCCAGCAGCTTAGTGGGAACGGGCCGGGAGACCCAGTACTTC. Its protein is CASSLVGTGRETQYF.

As regards this clone: This sample includes further DNA sequences coding for the same CDR3. V gene TRBV28 combines with J gene TRBJ2-5; possible D gene TRBD2, 5 bases. Germline V lookup: CDR1 MDHEN, CDR2 SYDVKM. The ends were cut back, 6 bases at V and 1 base at J, with 9 bases in the middle. This CDR3 has 13 amino acids. CDR3 amino acids: CASRRRAQETQYF. In nucleotides, the CDR3 is TGTGCCAGCAGGAGGCGGGCCCAAGAGACCCAGTACTTC. Filled out from reference TRBV28 and TRBJ2-5, the complete variable domain reads DVKVTQSSRYLVKRTGEKVFLECVQDMDHENMFWYRQDPGLGLRLIYFSYDVKMKEKGDIPEGYSVSREKKERFSLILESASTNQTSMYLCASRRRAQETQYFGPGTRLLVL.

CDR3 in amino acids: CATSRDLGSPPGELFF. The CDR3 nucleotides read TGTGCCACCAGCAGAGACCTCGGGAGTCCCCCGGGGGAGCTGTTTTTT. This chain links TRBV15 with TRBJ2-2, with D tentatively TRBD2 (6 bases). Trimming shortened V by 0 bases and J by 8 bases, and 16 bases separated the two germline ends. CDR1 is LNHNV and CDR2 is YYDKDF in the germline V gene (reference sequence). The CDR3 runs 16 residues.